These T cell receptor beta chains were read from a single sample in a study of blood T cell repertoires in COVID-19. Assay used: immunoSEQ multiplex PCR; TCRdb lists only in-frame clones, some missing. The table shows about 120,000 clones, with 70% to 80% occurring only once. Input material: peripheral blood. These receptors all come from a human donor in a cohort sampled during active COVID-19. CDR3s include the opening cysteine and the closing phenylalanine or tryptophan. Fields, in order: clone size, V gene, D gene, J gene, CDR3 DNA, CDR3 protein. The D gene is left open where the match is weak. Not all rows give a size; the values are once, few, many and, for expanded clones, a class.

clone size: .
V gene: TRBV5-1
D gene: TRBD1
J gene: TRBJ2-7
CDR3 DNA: TGCGCCAGCAGCTCGCCGGACAGGGCCTCCTACGAGCAGTACTTC
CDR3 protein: CASSSPDRASYEQYF

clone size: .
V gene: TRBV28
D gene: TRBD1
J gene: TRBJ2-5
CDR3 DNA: TGTGCCAGCAGGATGGGACAGGGGATTGGGGAGACCCAGTACTTC
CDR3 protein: CASRMGQGIGETQYF

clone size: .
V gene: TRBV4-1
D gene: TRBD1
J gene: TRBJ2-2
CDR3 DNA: TGCGCCAGCAGCCAAGGGACAGGACCCGGGGAGCTGTTTTTT
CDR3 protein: CASSQGTGPGELFF

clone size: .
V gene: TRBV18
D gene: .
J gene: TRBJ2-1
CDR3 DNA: TGTGCCAGCTCACTTCCAGCGTCTGGACAGAAAACAGGGAGGTTCTTC
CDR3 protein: CASSLPASGQKTGRFF

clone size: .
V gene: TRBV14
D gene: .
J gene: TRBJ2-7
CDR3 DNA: TGTGCCAGCAGCCGACTAATATCCGAGGGTCTGTACTTC
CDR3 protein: CASSRLISEGLYF

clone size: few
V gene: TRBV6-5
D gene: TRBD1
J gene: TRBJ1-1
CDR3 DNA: TGTGCCACCACTCGGGACAGCTTAATGAACACTGAAGCTTTCTTT
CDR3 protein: CATTRDSLMNTEAFF

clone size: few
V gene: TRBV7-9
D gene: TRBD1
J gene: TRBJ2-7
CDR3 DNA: TGTGCCAGCAGCGATTTAAGAGACAGGGACGAGCAGTACTTC
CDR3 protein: CASSDLRDRDEQYF

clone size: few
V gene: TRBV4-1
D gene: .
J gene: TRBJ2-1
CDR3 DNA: TGCGCCAGCAGCCAAGATCGTGGCTATGAGCAGTTCTTC
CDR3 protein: CASSQDRGYEQFF

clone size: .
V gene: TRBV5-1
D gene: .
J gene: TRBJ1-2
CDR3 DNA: TGCGCCAGCAGCTTAGGCGGGCTTGCGGGCTATGGCTACACCTTC
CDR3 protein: CASSLGGLAGYGYTF

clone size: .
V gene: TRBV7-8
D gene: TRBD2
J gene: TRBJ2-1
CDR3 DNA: TGTGCCAGCAGCTTTAGCGGGAGGTCCTACAATGAGCAGTTCTTC
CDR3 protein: CASSFSGRSYNEQFF

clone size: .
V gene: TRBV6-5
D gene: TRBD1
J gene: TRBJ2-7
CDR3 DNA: TGTGCCAGCAGGAGGGACAGGGCCCACGAGCAGTACTTC
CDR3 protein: CASRRDRAHEQYF

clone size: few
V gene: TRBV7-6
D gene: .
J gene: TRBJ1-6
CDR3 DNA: TGTGCCAGCAGCTTAGATCCAGGGAACTCACCCCTCCACTTT
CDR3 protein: CASSLDPGNSPLHF

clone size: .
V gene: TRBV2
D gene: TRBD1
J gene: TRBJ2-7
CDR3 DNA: TGTGCCAGCGAGAGGGGACAGGGTGCCTACGAGCAGTACTTC
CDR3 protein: CASERGQGAYEQYF

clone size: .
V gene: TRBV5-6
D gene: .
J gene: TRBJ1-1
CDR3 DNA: TGTGCCAGCAGCTCGACAGTTACTGAAGCTTTCTTT
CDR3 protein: CASSSTVTEAFF

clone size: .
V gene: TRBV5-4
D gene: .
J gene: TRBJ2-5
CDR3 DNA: TGTGCCAGCAGCTTGGCTACATCGGGAGTAAGAGAGACCCAGTACTTC
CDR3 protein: CASSLATSGVRETQYF

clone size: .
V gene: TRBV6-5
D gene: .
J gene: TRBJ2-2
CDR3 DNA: TGTGCCAGCAGAGCTTGGGGCAAGCGCACCGGGGAGCTGTTTTTT
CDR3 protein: CASRAWGKRTGELFF

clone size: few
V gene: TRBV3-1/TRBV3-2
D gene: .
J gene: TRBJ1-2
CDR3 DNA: TGTGCCAGCAGCCAAGGAGGTGGGGCCAGGGTATTTGGCTACACCTTC
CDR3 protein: CASSQGGGARVFGYTF

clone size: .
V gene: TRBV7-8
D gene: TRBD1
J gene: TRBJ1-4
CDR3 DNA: TGTGCCAGCAGCCTAGGGGGGACAGGGAATGAAAAACTGTTTTTT
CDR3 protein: CASSLGGTGNEKLFF